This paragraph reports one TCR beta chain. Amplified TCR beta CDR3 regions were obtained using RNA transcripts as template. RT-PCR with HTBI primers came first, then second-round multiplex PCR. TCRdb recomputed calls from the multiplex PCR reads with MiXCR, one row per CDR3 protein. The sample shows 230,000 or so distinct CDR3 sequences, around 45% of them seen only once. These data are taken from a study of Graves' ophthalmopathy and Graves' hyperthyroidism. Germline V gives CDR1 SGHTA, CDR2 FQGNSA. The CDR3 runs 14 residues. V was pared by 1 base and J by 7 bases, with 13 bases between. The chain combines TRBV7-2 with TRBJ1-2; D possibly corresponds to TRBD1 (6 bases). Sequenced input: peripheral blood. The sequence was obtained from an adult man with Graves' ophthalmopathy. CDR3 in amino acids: CASSLDGGLGGYTF. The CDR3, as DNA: TGTGCCAGCAGCTTAGACGGGGGGCTGGGTGGCTACACCTTC.